The clone carrying this TCR beta chain was counted once. As yet, its antigen is unknown. TCRdb keeps only in-frame clones here, not all; method: immunoSEQ multiplex PCR. The sample lists under 45,000 clones, roughly two thirds occurring once. These data are taken from a study of PD-1 blockade in classical Hodgkin lymphoma. Regarding time point: cycle 4 day 1 (C4D1), after around six weeks of nivolumab. With no exception, relapse followed autologous stem cell transplantation in all patients, and brentuximab vedotin exposure varied. Study results and caveats: Newly diagnosed patients reportedly trailed healthy donors in baseline TCR diversity. For complete responders, baseline diversity was comparable to that of newly diagnosed patients.

This CDR3 comprises 14 residues. Germline V gene lookup returns CDR1 SNHLY and CDR2 FYNNEI. V dropped 7 bases and J dropped 3; count of bases not matched to a gene: 5. The source is a human donor with classical Hodgkin lymphoma. Sequencing was performed on peripheral blood mononuclear cells (PBMCs), taken before the fourth cycle of nivolumab. The genes are TRBV2 and TRBJ2-4; 8 bases line up with TRBD1. This CDR3 is CASTKDRDKNIQYF. CDR3 DNA sequence: TGTGCCAGCACAAAGGACAGGGACAAAAACATTCAGTACTTC.